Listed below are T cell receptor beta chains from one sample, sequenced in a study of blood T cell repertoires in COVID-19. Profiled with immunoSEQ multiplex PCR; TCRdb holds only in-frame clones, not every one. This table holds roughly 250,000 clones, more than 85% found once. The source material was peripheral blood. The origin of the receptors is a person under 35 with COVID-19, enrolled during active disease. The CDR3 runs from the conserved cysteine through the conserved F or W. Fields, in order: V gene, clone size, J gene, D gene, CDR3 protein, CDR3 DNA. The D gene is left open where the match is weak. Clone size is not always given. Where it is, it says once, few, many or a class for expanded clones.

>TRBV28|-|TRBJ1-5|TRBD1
CASRSGTGDQPQHF
TGTGCCAGCAGGTCCGGGACAGGGGATCAGCCCCAGCATTTT
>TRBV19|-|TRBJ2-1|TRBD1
CASSLLAARGPYNEQFF
TGTGCCAGTAGTTTGTTAGCCGCCAGGGGGCCTTACAATGAGCAGTTCTTC
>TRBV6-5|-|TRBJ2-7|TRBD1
CASSWDSPYEQYF
TGTGCCAGCAGTTGGGACAGCCCCTACGAGCAGTACTTC
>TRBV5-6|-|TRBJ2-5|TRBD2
CASSLALAGGWETQYF
TGTGCCAGCAGCTTGGCCCTAGCGGGAGGGTGGGAGACCCAGTACTTC
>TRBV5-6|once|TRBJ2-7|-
CASSPGSLGGYEQYF
TGTGCCAGCAGCCCTGGGTCCCTGGGCGGGTACGAGCAGTACTTC
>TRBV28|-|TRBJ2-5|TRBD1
CASSSPGTGIKETQYF
TGTGCCAGCAGCTCCCCCGGGACAGGGATCAAGGAGACCCAGTACTTC
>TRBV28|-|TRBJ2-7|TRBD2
CASSLAAGEQYF
TGTGCCAGCAGTTTAGCAGCGGGGGAGCAGTACTTC
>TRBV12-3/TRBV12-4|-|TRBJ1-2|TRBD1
CASSLGTDYGYTF
TGTGCCAGCAGTTTGGGGACAGACTATGGCTACACCTTC
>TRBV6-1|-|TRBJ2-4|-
CASSESSSGLAKNIQYF
TGTGCCAGCAGTGAATCGAGTAGCGGCCTAGCCAAAAACATTCAGTACTTC
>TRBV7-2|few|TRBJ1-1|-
CASSPQGGNTEAFF
TGTGCCAGCAGCCCCCAGGGAGGGAACACTGAAGCTTTCTTT
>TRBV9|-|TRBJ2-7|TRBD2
CASSPSDRLAGVYEQYF
TGTGCCAGCAGCCCATCTGATAGACTAGCGGGTGTCTACGAGCAGTACTTC
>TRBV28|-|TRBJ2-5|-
CASRTRLVETQYF
TGTGCCAGCAGAACCAGACTAGTGGAGACCCAGTACTTC
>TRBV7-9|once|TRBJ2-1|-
CASSLLPGGLDNEQFF
TGTGCCAGCAGCTTATTGCCAGGGGGACTAGACAATGAGCAGTTCTTC
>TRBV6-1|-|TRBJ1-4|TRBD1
CASSEEPGQLNEKLFF
TGTGCCAGCAGTGAAGAGCCGGGACAGCTTAATGAAAAACTGTTTTTT
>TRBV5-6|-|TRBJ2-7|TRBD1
CASSSRGLAYEQYF
TGTGCCAGCAGCTCCAGGGGGCTAGCCTACGAGCAGTACTTC
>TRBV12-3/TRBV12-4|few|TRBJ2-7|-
CASTGLSYEQYF
TGTGCCAGCACCGGTCTCTCCTACGAGCAGTACTTC
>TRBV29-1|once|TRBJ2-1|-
CSVGVYEQFF
TGCAGCGTTGGTGTCTATGAGCAGTTCTTC
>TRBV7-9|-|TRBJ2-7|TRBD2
CASSLLTSGSHEQYF
TGTGCCAGCAGCCTCCTGACTAGCGGGAGTCACGAGCAGTACTTC
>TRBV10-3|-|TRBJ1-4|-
CAISESTGTLGEKLFF
TGTGCCATCAGTGAGTCAACAGGGACCCTGGGGGAAAAACTGTTTTTT
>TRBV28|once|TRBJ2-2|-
CASVGSTTGELFF
TGTGCCAGCGTCGGGTCTACCACCGGGGAGCTGTTTTTT
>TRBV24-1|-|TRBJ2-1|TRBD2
CATSDRSSGTYNEQFF
TGTGCCACCAGTGATCGTTCTAGCGGAACTTACAATGAGCAGTTCTTC
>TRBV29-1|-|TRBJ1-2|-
CSVDVGTLYGYTF
TGCAGCGTTGACGTCGGGACACTCTATGGCTACACCTTC
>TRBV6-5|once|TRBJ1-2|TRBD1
CASSYDREARGYTF
TGTGCCAGCAGTTACGACAGGGAGGCGAGAGGCTACACCTTC
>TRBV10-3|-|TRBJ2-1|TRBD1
CAISDRGYNEQFF
TGTGCCATCAGTGACAGGGGGTACAATGAGCAGTTCTTC
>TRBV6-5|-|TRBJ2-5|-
CASSYSGGQETQYF
TGTGCCAGCAGTTACTCCGGGGGCCAAGAGACCCAGTACTTC
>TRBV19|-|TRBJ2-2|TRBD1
CASSIGQGANTGELFF
TGTGCCAGTAGTATAGGGCAGGGGGCGAACACCGGGGAGCTGTTTTTT
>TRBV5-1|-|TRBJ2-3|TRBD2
CASSGRADTQYF
TGCGCCAGCAGCGGGAGGGCAGATACGCAGTATTTT
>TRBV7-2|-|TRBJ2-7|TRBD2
CASSLLSGRATAYEQYF
TGTGCCAGCAGCCTCCTGAGCGGGAGGGCCACAGCATACGAGCAGTACTTC
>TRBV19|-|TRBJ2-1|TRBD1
CASSVRGHEQFF
TGTGCCAGTAGTGTCAGGGGGCATGAGCAGTTCTTC
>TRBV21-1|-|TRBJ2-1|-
CARTFSYNEQFF
TGTGCCCGGACTTTCTCCTACAATGAGCAGTTCTTC
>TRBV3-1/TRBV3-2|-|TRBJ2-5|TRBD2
CASSQIAGLEETQYF
TGTGCCAGCAGCCAAATAGCGGGACTGGAAGAGACCCAGTACTTC
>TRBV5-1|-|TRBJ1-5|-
CASRQGEGNQPQHF
TGCGCCAGCAGACAGGGAGAGGGCAATCAGCCCCAGCATTTT
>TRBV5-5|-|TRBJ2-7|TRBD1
CASSVDRAHEQYF
TGTGCCAGCAGCGTTGACAGGGCCCATGAGCAGTACTTC
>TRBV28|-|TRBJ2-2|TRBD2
CASFGHRGDTGELFF
TGTGCCAGCTTCGGCCACCGGGGGGACACCGGGGAGCTGTTTTTT
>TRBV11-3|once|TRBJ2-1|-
CASSSQGGNEQFF
TGTGCCAGCAGCTCCCAAGGGGGTAATGAGCAGTTCTTC
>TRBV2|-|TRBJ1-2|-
CASSESRGSVYGYTF
TGTGCCAGCAGTGAGAGCAGGGGAAGCGTCTATGGCTACACCTTC
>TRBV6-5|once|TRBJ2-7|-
CASSYVSGSYEQYF
TGTGCCAGCAGTTATGTCTCAGGCTCCTACGAGCAGTACTTC
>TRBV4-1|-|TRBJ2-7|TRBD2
CASSQDHPSGATYEQYF
TGCGCCAGCAGCCAAGATCACCCAAGCGGGGCGACATACGAGCAGTACTTC
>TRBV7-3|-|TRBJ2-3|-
CASAWAGAGDTQYF
TGTGCCAGCGCTTGGGCAGGGGCGGGAGATACGCAGTATTTT
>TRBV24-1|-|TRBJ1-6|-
CATSDFLNSPLHF
TGTGCCACCAGTGATTTCCTGAATTCACCCCTCCACTTT
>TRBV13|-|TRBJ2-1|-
CASSSRAREALHNEQFF
TGTGCCAGCAGCTCCCGAGCGAGGGAGGCTTTACACAATGAGCAGTTCTTC
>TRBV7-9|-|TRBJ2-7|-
CASSLSRSYEQYF
TGTGCCAGCAGCTTGAGCAGGTCCTACGAGCAGTACTTC